The rows below give T cell receptor beta chains drawn from one sample of a study of T cells in narcolepsy. Measured with immunoSEQ multiplex PCR; TCRdb has only the in-frame clones, and not every one. The sample lists roughly 25,000 clones, approximately 85% seen once, with about 1.3% in the top ten. The specimen was CD45RA- memory CD4+ T cells from PBMCs. Receptor source: a human donor with narcolepsy. The CDR3 runs from the conserved cysteine through the conserved F or W. A D gene is named only where the DNA matches it firmly. Size values are once, few and many counts, or a class for expanded clones, and some rows have none.

CDR3 protein: CATLHTGGPGGELFF
clone size: -
D gene: TRBD2
V gene: TRBV19
J gene: TRBJ2-2

CDR3 protein: CASSETGELFF
clone size: -
D gene: -
V gene: TRBV18
J gene: TRBJ2-2

CDR3 protein: CASSQNAGVNTEAFF
clone size: -
D gene: -
V gene: TRBV19
J gene: TRBJ1-1

CDR3 protein: CASSLTGRPQETQYF
clone size: -
D gene: -
V gene: TRBV7-3
J gene: TRBJ2-5

CDR3 protein: CATSPTGGSTDTQYF
clone size: -
D gene: TRBD1
V gene: TRBV28
J gene: TRBJ2-3

CDR3 protein: CASRPTGGPHTEAFF
clone size: once
D gene: TRBD1
V gene: TRBV5-4
J gene: TRBJ1-1

CDR3 protein: CASSRGTSETQYF
clone size: -
D gene: -
V gene: TRBV6-5
J gene: TRBJ2-5

CDR3 protein: CASSEEQGLITNTEAFF
clone size: -
D gene: -
V gene: TRBV2
J gene: TRBJ1-1

CDR3 protein: CASSPSGSISYEQYF
clone size: -
D gene: TRBD2
V gene: TRBV5-1
J gene: TRBJ2-7

CDR3 protein: CASSGTGLLLETQYF
clone size: -
D gene: TRBD1
V gene: TRBV28
J gene: TRBJ2-5

CDR3 protein: CASSLLPVNTGELFF
clone size: -
D gene: -
V gene: TRBV27
J gene: TRBJ2-2

CDR3 protein: CASSRGTSGVYEQYF
clone size: once
D gene: TRBD2
V gene: TRBV5-1
J gene: TRBJ2-7

CDR3 protein: CASSLTGAGVLSTDTQYF
clone size: -
D gene: -
V gene: TRBV11-2
J gene: TRBJ2-3

CDR3 protein: CASSPGTGESEQYF
clone size: -
D gene: TRBD1
V gene: TRBV11-3
J gene: TRBJ2-7

CDR3 protein: CASRRTSGSYGEQFF
clone size: -
D gene: TRBD2
V gene: TRBV7-2
J gene: TRBJ2-1

CDR3 protein: CAASAGLDEKLFF
clone size: once
D gene: -
V gene: TRBV30
J gene: TRBJ1-4

CDR3 protein: CATKGLAGIETQYF
clone size: -
D gene: TRBD2
V gene: TRBV10-3
J gene: TRBJ2-5

CDR3 protein: CASSFGRAEGYEQYF
clone size: -
D gene: -
V gene: TRBV13
J gene: TRBJ2-7

CDR3 protein: CSVGQVRTEAFF
clone size: medium-sized
D gene: -
V gene: TRBV29-1
J gene: TRBJ1-1

CDR3 protein: CASSAIAENTEAFF
clone size: -
D gene: -
V gene: TRBV9
J gene: TRBJ1-1

CDR3 protein: CASSETALDHQPQHF
clone size: -
D gene: -
V gene: TRBV6-1
J gene: TRBJ1-5

CDR3 protein: CASSSGTGGYGANVLTF
clone size: -
D gene: TRBD1
V gene: TRBV19
J gene: TRBJ2-6

CDR3 protein: CASSPTGSSNQPQHF
clone size: -
D gene: -
V gene: TRBV7-9
J gene: TRBJ1-5

CDR3 protein: CSVESSGANVLTF
clone size: -
D gene: -
V gene: TRBV29-1
J gene: TRBJ2-6

CDR3 protein: CASRQGAGELFF
clone size: -
D gene: -
V gene: TRBV19
J gene: TRBJ2-2

CDR3 protein: CASSKLTGADGYTF
clone size: -
D gene: -
V gene: TRBV21-1
J gene: TRBJ1-2

CDR3 protein: CASSSHQDRGISGNTIYF
clone size: -
D gene: TRBD1
V gene: TRBV28
J gene: TRBJ1-3

CDR3 protein: CATLAASSYEQYF
clone size: -
D gene: TRBD2
V gene: TRBV10-3
J gene: -

CDR3 protein: CASSVRLAGPTDTQYF
clone size: -
D gene: TRBD2
V gene: TRBV5-1
J gene: TRBJ2-3

CDR3 protein: CASSAQTSGRISGELFF
clone size: -
D gene: TRBD2
V gene: TRBV9
J gene: TRBJ2-2

CDR3 protein: CASSLVGGRVYNEQFF
clone size: -
D gene: TRBD2
V gene: TRBV5-1
J gene: TRBJ2-1

CDR3 protein: CASSDGTGINQPQHF
clone size: -
D gene: TRBD1
V gene: TRBV19
J gene: TRBJ1-5

CDR3 protein: CASRGTSNLNEQYF
clone size: -
D gene: TRBD2
V gene: TRBV25-1
J gene: TRBJ2-7

CDR3 protein: CASSASGGVTGANVLTF
clone size: -
D gene: TRBD2
V gene: TRBV7-9
J gene: TRBJ2-6

CDR3 protein: CASRDQARNTEAFF
clone size: -
D gene: -
V gene: TRBV27
J gene: TRBJ1-1

CDR3 protein: CATYSGGSYEQYF
clone size: -
D gene: TRBD2
V gene: TRBV28
J gene: -

CDR3 protein: CASSFKLRASTDTQYF
clone size: once
D gene: -
V gene: TRBV6-5
J gene: TRBJ2-3

CDR3 protein: CASSPRLAYEQYF
clone size: -
D gene: TRBD2
V gene: TRBV7-8
J gene: TRBJ2-7

CDR3 protein: CASSINSGAQETQYF
clone size: once
D gene: -
V gene: TRBV2
J gene: TRBJ2-5

CDR3 protein: CASSLGSGTGPSGNTIYF
clone size: -
D gene: TRBD1
V gene: TRBV7-9
J gene: TRBJ1-3

CDR3 protein: CATSRDEDSEQYF
clone size: -
D gene: -
V gene: TRBV15
J gene: TRBJ2-7

CDR3 protein: CASSHPSLERTDTQYF
clone size: -
D gene: -
V gene: TRBV4-1
J gene: TRBJ2-3

CDR3 protein: CASSLAGRGQETQYF
clone size: -
D gene: -
V gene: TRBV7-3
J gene: TRBJ2-5

CDR3 protein: CASSQDLGTSGTGEQYF
clone size: -
D gene: TRBD2
V gene: TRBV14
J gene: TRBJ2-7

CDR3 protein: CSVELGGTIYEQYF
clone size: once
D gene: -
V gene: TRBV29-1
J gene: TRBJ2-7

CDR3 protein: CASSQRGSGAGELFF
clone size: -
D gene: TRBD2
V gene: TRBV4-1
J gene: TRBJ2-2

CDR3 protein: CASSVGTSGKEQYF
clone size: -
D gene: TRBD2
V gene: TRBV7-3
J gene: TRBJ2-7

CDR3 protein: CASGRGNNEQFF
clone size: -
D gene: -
V gene: TRBV27
J gene: TRBJ2-1

CDR3 protein: CAWSVQAGTEQYF
clone size: -
D gene: TRBD2
V gene: TRBV30
J gene: TRBJ2-7

CDR3 protein: CAWRQGQGNQPQHF
clone size: -
D gene: TRBD1
V gene: TRBV30
J gene: TRBJ1-5

CDR3 protein: CAWSVVAGAYEQYF
clone size: -
D gene: TRBD2
V gene: TRBV30
J gene: TRBJ2-7

CDR3 protein: CASSYPDRGVREQYF
clone size: -
D gene: TRBD1
V gene: TRBV4-1
J gene: -

CDR3 protein: CASSQGVGTSYNEQFF
clone size: -
D gene: TRBD2
V gene: TRBV4-2
J gene: TRBJ2-1

CDR3 protein: CASMLAGASEQYF
clone size: -
D gene: TRBD2
V gene: TRBV7-2
J gene: TRBJ2-7

CDR3 protein: CATSRDFGDYTF
clone size: -
D gene: -
V gene: TRBV15
J gene: TRBJ1-2

CDR3 protein: CASSPFLAGESYNEQFF
clone size: -
D gene: -
V gene: TRBV18
J gene: TRBJ2-1

CDR3 protein: CASTLSMRGGIEAFF
clone size: -
D gene: -
V gene: TRBV28
J gene: TRBJ1-1